This record covers a single T cell receptor beta chain. This receptor's antigen is unknown. No much larger clone exists at a distance of one base, and base qualities are not known. The entry originates in a study of cytomegalovirus exposure and HLA in healthy donors (dated by TCRdb to about 2017). Study-wide context: According to an earlier analysis of 587 of the donors, about 180 million T cells yielded approximately 120 million unique TCR beta sequences and less than 300 Gb of sequence data. An earlier analysis of fewer than 700 of the donors applied high-throughput TCR beta sequencing to assess whether each TCR beta V gene segment acted as functional or pseudogenic. Of the roughly 400 genotyped donors, about 84% fell in the genetic ancestry cluster associated with self-reported Caucasian donors. The number of donors typed differed by locus, with 629-630 for A, B, C, DRB1 and DQB1, more than 500 for DQA1, over 600 for DPA1, and roughly 450 for DPB1. To study patterns of TCR occurrence, a later analysis re-analyzed previously published TCR beta repertoires from around 670 donors and added high-resolution HLA genotyping. Donor age, sex, ethnicity and CMV serostatus were compiled together with the repertoire data. All discovery cohort repertoires had been generated using a single sequencing platform. The study was designed to test whether signatures of past pathogen exposure could be identified by cataloging public T cell receptors. The study combined high-throughput TCR immunosequencing, statistical association of individual TCRs with disease status, and machine learning to predict cytomegalovirus infection status. HLA typing included class I and class II loci at four-digit resolution. The T cell repertoires of some 700 subjects were profiled by immunosequencing and related to cytomegalovirus serostatus. In addition to the first cohort of 666 subjects, a separate validation cohort of 120 different subjects was used. In the later analysis, no new phenotypic data were used to find candidate immune exposures; instead, reliance was placed on TCR beta sequences and their occurrence across donors. Among roughly 400 genotyped donors of the cohort, an average of approximately 240,000 unique TCR beta nucleotide sequences was sequenced per donor, of which approximately 18% were non-productive. Genome-wide SNP genotypes for about 60% of the 666 donors were used in a later genetic analysis, which treated that subset as a discovery cohort. Because of strong linkage in the cohort, a handful of DR-DQ haplotypes were treated as single units for association and clustering. About 280 gigabases of sequencing data and tens of millions of unique TCR sequences made up an early release that covered over 550 HLA-typed donors. What the study reported, not specific to this receptor: In vitro tests confirmed that three of the cytomegalovirus-associated TCR beta chains recognize cytomegalovirus antigens. A cluster of highly shared sequence variants was judged likely to be a technical artifact of the sequencing pipeline. Correlated functional status among segregating V segments might reflect linkage disequilibrium, but an unknown experimental factor could not be ruled out. In a later genetic analysis, fewer N-insertions in productive TCRs were reported among donors in an Asian-associated ancestry cluster than the roughly 700-donor mean. Broadly in line with IMGT annotations, most TCR beta V segments showed up in productive rearrangements about 90% or about 30% of the time in an earlier analysis of several hundred of the donors. A later analysis found that TCR association rates varied across HLA loci, with DRB1 alleles showing the most associated TCRs and HLA-C alleles the fewest. At a false discovery rate of 0.05, a later analysis linked 16,000 or so TCR beta sequences to specific HLA alleles. The earlier analysis of 587 of the donors excluded about 16 rarely observed V segments, including chromosome 9 orphons, because counts were too low. Sequencing depth was assumed to be roughly uniform across donors in the presence/absence analyses, though that assumption may not hold. An association between a missense DCLRE1C variant and V-gene and J-gene trimming of TCR beta chains was found in a later genetic analysis and replicated in an independent cohort. The classifier was reported to diagnose cytomegalovirus status with high specificity and sensitivity in both the original cohort and the validation cohort. A later analysis found that most CMV-associated TCR beta chains appeared HLA-restricted, with HLA associations seemingly driven largely by CMV exposure. HLA typing was unavailable for some donors at each locus, so association tests used only the typed subset. In a later analysis, HLA-associated TCR beta chains were found to be more clonally expanded and to have lower generation probabilities than equally common non-associated chains. CMV serostatus was the only immune exposure information available for the cohort. In this cohort, only TCR beta chains were sequenced, and detectable features were limited by the absence of alpha or paired-chain data. Some IMGT-functional V segments, including TRBV6-2 and TRBV6-3, could not be distinguished by the 87-base-pair reads and were therefore excluded. Across donors, most TCR sequences were observed very rarely, whereas some public TCRs were present in many individuals. Strong co-occurrence of HLA alleles, especially DR and DQ, made assigning TCR associations to individual alleles difficult. A further reported finding was that TCR beta sequences accurately predicted the HLA-A and HLA-B alleles for most subjects in the first cohort. A later analysis reported that several top co-occurrence clusters appeared linked to parvovirus B19, influenza, CMV and Epstein-Barr virus. It was suggested by the authors that the approach could potentially be generalized to other disease states and immunological phenotypes. The study listed approximately 160 TCR beta chains as associated with cytomegalovirus.

Preparation of the library involved the immunoSEQ multiplex PCR assay. For the multiplex PCR, a mixture combining 60 forward primers for TCR Vbeta segments and 13 reverse primers for TCR Jbeta segments was used. The CDR3 region of rearranged TCR beta genes was amplified from genomic DNA with a multiplex PCR assay. Amplified TCR beta libraries were sequenced as 87-base-pair reads on the Illumina HiSeq System. In the authors' own workflow: Across the roughly 670 repertoires, a later analysis counted roughly 77 million unique TCR beta chains, around 11 million of which were shared by at least two donors. To remove PCR and sequencing errors, raw reads were error-corrected and collapsed into unique sequences using a nearest-neighbor algorithm that merged closely related sequences. CDR3 sequences were aligned to IMGT reference sequences to assign V, D and J gene segments. Each retained sequence needed at least a six-nucleotide match to both a V gene segment and a J gene segment. A rearrangement was called productive if the CDR3 had no stop codons and remained in frame with V and J, and every other rearrangement was called non-productive. Following IMGT convention, CDR3 was defined as the stretch from the second conserved V-encoded cysteine to the conserved J-encoded phenylalanine. The earlier analysis of about 530 of the donors excluded any sequence lacking an unambiguous match to a single V gene segment. An earlier analysis of a few hundred of the donors called V segments functional above 56.7% productive rearrangements and segregating when the between-donor standard deviation exceeded 5%. To diagnose cytomegalovirus status from the catalog of TCR beta chain sequences, a statistical classification framework was built. In a later analysis, V and J genes were assigned by comparing TCR nucleotide sequences against IMGT/GENE-DB human TR gene sequences. Using the TCRdist pipeline, a later analysis assigned CDR3 sequences along with most-parsimonious VDJ recombination scenarios. In a later analysis, every TCR beta chain was defined by the combination of its CDR3 amino acid sequence and its V-gene family, and reads without a unique V-gene family were dropped. As a way to deal with suspected cross-contamination and a sequencing artifact, a later analysis dropped 640 or so nucleotide sequences that were highly shared and had low generation probability. In a later analysis, a clonal expansion index for each public chain was calculated from normalized within-repertoire ranks of inferred template counts. A later analysis computed generation probabilities with a VDJ recombination model fitted to out-of-frame rearrangements, and checked the results against IGoR. A later analysis scored TCR-TCR, TCR-HLA and TCR-CMV co-occurrence with hypergeometric tests, applying a repertoire-size bias correction to TCR pairs. A later analysis estimated false discovery rates by permuting HLA or CMV assignments 20 times. In a later analysis, co-occurring TCRs were grouped using DBSCAN, and TCRdist sequence similarity was added for clustering within HLA-allele-positive subsets. Repertoires with fewer than 30,000 or more than 120,000 public chains, plus five repertoires with anomalous nucleotide sharing, were excluded from co-occurrence clustering. This immuneACCESS table, as held by TCRdb, lists in-frame sequences with V and J called but not all clones. Of the missing ones, under half trace to an unresolved V gene in checked studies; the others have no known cause. Clone size and V and J calls were adopted from that table, with D and trimming inferred from the DNA. Present in this sample are approximately 210,000 clones, around nine tenths of which were seen just once. The top ten constitute roughly 1.7% of the sample.

The cohort consisted of 670 or so healthy bone marrow donors. At the time of sampling, every cohort member was nominally healthy, though immune exposures that went unrecorded were likely present. The donor tested CMV seronegative and was one of the 352 seronegative cohort members. Every donor gave a peripheral blood sample, and the peripheral blood mononuclear cells from that sample were used for TCR beta sequencing. Genomic DNA was extracted from the blood cell samples with the Qiagen DNeasy Blood Extraction Kit. From a lookup of the germline V gene, CDR1 and CDR2 are MGHRA and YSYEKL. Trimming costs V 0 bases and J 3 bases, and their ends lie 12 bases apart. Including the terminal cysteine and phenylalanine, the CDR3 comprises 15 residues. The CDR3 DNA has 45 bases and is translated from base 1.

Sequenced material: PBMCs. The clonotype was recovered from a woman aged 18-30 years in good health and CMV-seronegative. The sequence joins TRBV4-1 to TRBJ2-7; possibly the D gene is TRBD2, per 5 matching bases. CDR3 loop: CASSQERRSGYEQYF. Read as DNA, the sequence is TGCGCCAGCAGCCAAGAACGGCGGAGCGGCTACGAGCAGTACTTC.